This is a list of T cell receptor beta chains from one sample in a study of cytotoxic CD8 clonotypes in ibrutinib-treated CLL. Clones were sequenced by immunoSEQ multiplex PCR, and TCRdb holds only the in-frame ones, with some missing. The table includes 270,000 or so clones, approximately 76% detected once. Sequenced material: PBMCs, taken at disease progression, from a patient treated with ibrutinib. These receptors came from a human donor with chronic lymphocytic leukemia. The CDR3 runs from the conserved cysteine through the conserved F or W. The order of the fields is V gene, clone size, D gene, J gene, CDR3 DNA, CDR3 protein. D genes are given only for firm matches. The size of a clone is reported for some rows only, either as once, few or many, or as a class for expanded clones.

v_call: TRBV27
clone_size: few
d_call: TRBD1
j_call: TRBJ2-1
cdr3_nt: TGTGCCAGCAGACCTCAGGGGGCGGGTGAGCAGTTCTTC
cdr3_aa: CASRPQGAGEQFF

v_call: TRBV19
clone_size: .
d_call: .
j_call: TRBJ2-7
cdr3_nt: TGTGCCAGTAGAGCCAAAGACAGAGCCTACGAGCAGTACTTC
cdr3_aa: CASRAKDRAYEQYF

v_call: TRBV4-1
clone_size: .
d_call: TRBD2
j_call: TRBJ2-2
cdr3_nt: TGCGCCAGCAGCCAGGCACTAGCGGGAGGCCCCCGGGGGTGGGCCGGGGAGCTGTTTTTT
cdr3_aa: CASSQALAGGPRGWAGELFF

v_call: TRBV7-2
clone_size: few
d_call: .
j_call: TRBJ2-6
cdr3_nt: TGTGCCAGCAGCTTAGGGGCGGCTGGGGCCAACGTCCTGACTTTC
cdr3_aa: CASSLGAAGANVLTF

v_call: TRBV4-1
clone_size: .
d_call: TRBD1
j_call: TRBJ1-5
cdr3_nt: TGCGCCAGCAGAATTCGGACAGGGGGCAATCAGCCCCAGCATTTT
cdr3_aa: CASRIRTGGNQPQHF

v_call: TRBV18
clone_size: .
d_call: .
j_call: TRBJ1-3
cdr3_nt: TGTGCCAGCTCAGGAGGAAACACCATATATTTT
cdr3_aa: CASSGGNTIYF

v_call: TRBV7-3
clone_size: .
d_call: .
j_call: TRBJ2-3
cdr3_nt: TGTGCCAGCAGCTTAAACCCGACAGGGAGGGCAGATACGCAGTATTTT
cdr3_aa: CASSLNPTGRADTQYF

v_call: TRBV5-1
clone_size: once
d_call: .
j_call: TRBJ1-4
cdr3_nt: TGCGCCAGCTCCCAGGGGTGGGGCAATGAAAAACTGTTTTTT
cdr3_aa: CASSQGWGNEKLFF

v_call: TRBV4-1
clone_size: once
d_call: TRBD1
j_call: TRBJ1-1
cdr3_nt: TGCGCCAGCAGCTGGGGACAGGGCCTAGCGGCGGGTGAAGCTTTCTTT
cdr3_aa: CASSWGQGLAAGEAFF

v_call: TRBV7-2
clone_size: .
d_call: .
j_call: TRBJ2-7
cdr3_nt: TGTGCCAGCAGCTTAACCCCGGGCAGGGTCTACGAGCAGTACTTC
cdr3_aa: CASSLTPGRVYEQYF

v_call: TRBV9
clone_size: .
d_call: TRBD2
j_call: TRBJ2-7
cdr3_nt: TGTGCCAGCAGCGTGTCAGCGGGAGCTTCCTACGAGCAGTACTTC
cdr3_aa: CASSVSAGASYEQYF

v_call: TRBV5-1
clone_size: few
d_call: .
j_call: TRBJ2-5
cdr3_nt: TGCGCCAGCAGCCCCCCGGTAGCAGAGACCCAGTACTTC
cdr3_aa: CASSPPVAETQYF

v_call: TRBV25-1
clone_size: once
d_call: .
j_call: TRBJ2-5
cdr3_nt: TGTGCCAGCAGCGTCCGGGGGCGGGAGACCCAGTACTTC
cdr3_aa: CASSVRGRETQYF

v_call: TRBV7-9
clone_size: .
d_call: .
j_call: TRBJ1-3
cdr3_nt: TGTGCCAGCACCCCCCAGGGAAACACCATATATTTT
cdr3_aa: CASTPQGNTIYF

v_call: TRBV5-4
clone_size: .
d_call: .
j_call: TRBJ2-7
cdr3_nt: TGTGCCAGCAGCTTGTGGCAGGGGTCCCACGAGCAGTACTTC
cdr3_aa: CASSLWQGSHEQYF

v_call: TRBV7-9
clone_size: .
d_call: TRBD1
j_call: TRBJ1-6
cdr3_nt: TGTGCCAGCAGCCAGAGCCGACAGGGCAATTCACCCCTCCACTTT
cdr3_aa: CASSQSRQGNSPLHF

v_call: TRBV25-1
clone_size: .
d_call: TRBD1
j_call: TRBJ2-7
cdr3_nt: TGTGCCAGCAGTGAACGGAAGATGGGACAGAACTACGAGCAGTACTTC
cdr3_aa: CASSERKMGQNYEQYF

v_call: TRBV12-5
clone_size: .
d_call: TRBD1
j_call: TRBJ1-5
cdr3_nt: TGTGCTAGTGGTTTGGTGACCCCGGGACAGGGTAACCAGCCCCAGCATTTT
cdr3_aa: CASGLVTPGQGNQPQHF

v_call: TRBV18
clone_size: once
d_call: TRBD1
j_call: TRBJ2-3
cdr3_nt: TGTGCCAGCTCATATTACAGGGGGGCAGATACGCAGTATTTT
cdr3_aa: CASSYYRGADTQYF

v_call: TRBV5-6
clone_size: .
d_call: .
j_call: TRBJ2-2
cdr3_nt: TGTGCCAGCAGCTCCCTCCCCGGGGAGCTGTTTTTT
cdr3_aa: CASSSLPGELFF